A single sample is the source of the 14 T cell receptor beta chains below, sequenced in a study of blood T cells in healthy people across ages. The second PCR ran about 7 to 12 cycles with a sample-barcoded 5' primer and J-beta primers. Each CDR3 protein is one row after TCRdb ran MiXCR on the 5' RACE reads. This sample has fewer than 800,000 distinct CDR3 sequences, with about half found just once. Sequenced: blood. The receptors come from a woman aged 55-69 years in good health.

This clonotype has only one observation. J is TRBJ2-1 and V is TRBV7-2, with TRBD1 matching 7 bases. Germline trimming cut 2 bases from V and 5 bases from J; bases unmatched to any gene: 6. Germline loops: CDR1 SGHTA, CDR2 FQGNSA. The CDR3 has 15 residues. In DNA, the CDR3 is TGTGCCAGCAGCTTAAGGGGACAGACCGACAATGAGCAGTTCTTC. Translated: CASSLRGQTDNEQFF.

The chain couples TRBV27 to TRBJ2-4; 13 positions match TRBD2. The CDR3 has 18 amino acids. J was trimmed by 0 bases and V by 5 bases; bases with no gene match: 7. The germline CDR1 and CDR2 sequences are MNHEY and SMNVEV (reference sequence). CDR3 sequence (DNA): TGTGCCAGCAGTCCAAGGACTAGCGGGAGTGTAGCCAAAAACATTCAGTACTTC. It codes for CASSPRTSGSVAKNIQYF.

In its sample, this clonotype was seen a few times. The chain carries TRBV4-3 and TRBJ2-1; 7 bases line up with TRBD1. The trim removed 1 base at V and 8 bases at J, leaving 5 bases unmatched. The V gene's germline CDR1 is LGHNA and CDR2 YSLEER. This CDR3 region has 14 residues. The CDR3 sequence is CASSQGRQGYEQFF. The CDR3 region has the DNA TGCGCCAGCAGCCAAGGTAGACAGGGCTATGAGCAGTTCTTC.

The chain uses TRBV29-1 and TRBJ2-1; the D is unclear. The ends were cut back, 3 bases at V and 13 bases at J, with 19 bases in the middle. Germline values: CDR1 SQVTM, CDR2 ANQGSEA. This CDR3 has 13 residues. The CDR3 DNA reads TGCAGCGTTGACGGCTCGTCCCGAGGAACCCAGTTCTTC. It encodes CSVDGSSRGTQFF.

The rearrangement links TRBV28 to TRBJ2-3; no clear D gene. Trimming pared 5 bases from V and 2 bases from J, leaving 17 bases between. The CDR3 covers 16 residues. Germline V gene data show CDR1 as MDHEN and CDR2 as SYDVKM. The CDR3 loop reads CASSPIGVAATDTQYF. The CDR3 DNA follows: TGTGCCAGCAGTCCAATTGGGGTTGCGGCCACAGATACGCAGTATTTT.

The genes are TRBV29-1 and TRBJ1-1; D possibly corresponds to TRBD1 (5 bases). V shed 8 bases and J shed 0 bases, with 16 bases lying between them. CDR1 is SQVTM, CDR2 ANQGSEA, per germline. The CDR3 loop spans 14 amino acids. In DNA form, the CDR3 reads TGCAGCTTGGGGGGGACGGACTTGAACACTGAAGCTTTCTTT. Its protein is CSLGGTDLNTEAFF.

The chain has TRBV6-2 or TRBV6-3 and TRBJ1-5; D not certain. The CDR3 extends over 16 amino acids. Germline CDR1 is MNHEY and CDR2 is SVGEGT. V was shortened by 2 bases and J by 1 base, with 12 bases between the two germline ends. CDR3 region: CASSYGTIQSNQPQHF. In DNA, the CDR3 is TGTGCCAGCAGTTACGGTACCATCCAAAGCAATCAGCCCCAGCATTTT.

This clonotype came up a few times. This rearrangement joins TRBV29-1 to TRBJ2-3; D is undetermined. The germline CDR1 and CDR2 sequences are SQVTM and ANQGSEA. Deletions cut 7 bases from V and 0 bases from J, with 8 bases between. The CDR3 has 12 residues. This CDR3 is CSAKISTDTQYF. The CDR3 DNA sequence: TGCAGCGCCAAGATTAGCACAGATACGCAGTATTTT.

The chain uses TRBV5-1 and TRBJ2-5; a weak D match, TRBD1 (6 bases). TRBJ2-7 matches the DNA end more closely, so the J call is doubtful. This CDR3 spans 13 amino acids. The germline V gene encodes CDR1 SGHRS and CDR2 YFSETQ. The CDR3, as DNA: TGCGCCAGCAGCTTGGGAAACAGGGACGAGCAGTACTTC. Protein sequence: CASSLGNRDEQYF.

The chain uses TRBV20-1 and TRBJ2-7; no definite D call. The V end lost 5 bases, the J end lost 7 bases, and 24 bases lay between the germline ends. The CDR3 totals 15 residues. From germline, CDR1 is DFQATT and CDR2 SNEGSKA (reference sequence). The CDR3 loop reads CSAPPTGSRGREQYF. The DNA of the CDR3 is TGCAGTGCTCCCCCAACGGGCTCCAGAGGTCGGGAGCAGTACTTC.

To note about this clonotype: Being one base from a much bigger clone, this may be a read error. The V and J genes are TRBV5-1 and TRBJ2-5; D may be TRBD2 (6 bases). CDR1 and CDR2 (germline): SGHRS, YFSETQ. The CDR3 length is 15 residues. Deletions cut 3 bases from V and 11 bases from J, with 23 bases between. The CDR3: CASSSIAVSYNEQYF. The CDR3 DNA reads as TGCGCCAGCAGCTCTATAGCGGTCTCCTACAATGAGCAGTACTTC.

Notes on this clonotype: At one of its ends the junction is not consistent with the germline gene, which may arise from a read error. This rearrangement joins TRBV5-1 to TRBJ2-1, with 7 bases identical to TRBD1. This CDR3 has 15 amino acids. CDR1 is SGHRS and CDR2 is YFSETQ in the germline V gene. CDR3 sequence reads: CASSNPGQRYNERFF. In DNA form, the CDR3 reads TGCGCCAGCAGCAATCCGGGACAGAGATACAATGAGCGGTTCTTC.

The rearrangement joins TRBV7-9 to TRBJ1-4; D unclear. The CDR3 sequence is 13 residues long. Germline CDR1 is SEHNR and CDR2 is FQNEAQ (reference sequence). V was clipped by 5 bases and J by 8 bases, with 12 bases between them. The CDR3 spells CASSLHRGEKLFF. The CDR3 DNA reads TGTGCCAGCAGCCTACACCGGGGAGAAAAACTGTTTTTT. The full variable domain, in which reference TRBV7-9 and TRBJ1-4 provide the parts outside the CDR3, is DTGVSQNPRHKITKRGQNVTFRCDPISEHNRLYWYRQTLGQGPEFLTYFQNEAQLEKSRLLSDRFSAERPKGSFSTLEIQRTEQGDSAMYLCASSLHRGEKLFFGSGTQLSVL.

CDR3 loop: CASSPLAGQPQHF. CDR3 nucleotides: TGTGCCAGCAGCCCCCTGGCCGGGCAGCCCCAGCATTTT. The chain carries TRBV7-2 and TRBJ1-5; no clear D. Trimming took off 5 bases at V and 7 bases at J, with 12 bases between the two ends. Looked up from germline, CDR1 is SGHTA and CDR2 is FQGNSA. This CDR3 spans 13 amino acids.